These T cell receptor beta chains were read from a single sample in a study of cytomegalovirus exposure and HLA in healthy donors. The data were produced by immunoSEQ multiplex PCR, yet TCRdb's version contains in-frame clones alone and is incomplete. This table has about 160,000 clones, around four fifths appearing once. The sequencing sample was made of PBMCs. Receptors were obtained from a man aged 50 or older in good health and CMV-seropositive. Each CDR3 is given with its conserved first and last residue.

j_call cdr3_length v_call cdr3_aa
TRBJ1-4 14 TRBV28 CASSPPGRDEKLFF
TRBJ2-1 14 TRBV7-2 CASSFLAGGNEQFF
TRBJ1-5 13 TRBV10-3 CAISGGSNQPQHF
TRBJ2-2 15 TRBV7-9 CASSGTGSNTGELFF
TRBJ2-5 15 TRBV11-2 CASSLRDIPQETQYF
TRBJ2-7 15 TRBV5-4 CASSLARQGWNEQYF
TRBJ2-5 13 TRBV4-1 CASSHPREETQYF
TRBJ1-5 14 TRBV5-1 CASSLGQFNQPQHF
TRBJ1-2 15 TRBV30 CAWSASGTREDGYTF
TRBJ2-7 12 TRBV28 CASSLLVYEQYF
TRBJ2-6 16 TRBV11-2 CASSLDIYSGANVLTF
TRBJ1-1 14 TRBV19 CASSRQGMNTEAFF
TRBJ2-1 15 TRBV5-1 CASSLVAGGPERQFF
TRBJ1-1 15 TRBV6-5 CASRYDGQGYTEAFF
TRBJ2-1 15 TRBV2 CASRETSGGSNEQFF
TRBJ2-3 16 TRBV28 CASSSSGRAESDTQYF
TRBJ2-3 13 TRBV6-1 CASSEARGDTQYF
TRBJ1-1 13 TRBV2 CASTSQGLTEAFF
TRBJ1-2 13 TRBV18 CASSLGENYGYTF
TRBJ2-1 14 TRBV13 CASSPSWTDNEQFF
TRBJ2-5 16 TRBV7-7 CASSSGTGGAEETQYF
TRBJ2-7 14 TRBV6-1 CASSLGRARYEQYF
TRBJ2-1 16 TRBV15 CATSANRDRGNNEQFF
TRBJ1-5 15 TRBV6-6 CASSYGTGSNQPQHF
TRBJ2-1 17 TRBV10-3 CAIRASRAGGNNNEQFF
TRBJ1-1 14 TRBV4-2 CASSQDERGREAFF
TRBJ2-5 16 TRBV6-6 CASSSTNQGARETQYF
TRBJ2-7 14 TRBV7-2 CASGLLSGSYEQYF
TRBJ2-7 16 TRBV5-5 CASTPGGGGVLYEQYF
TRBJ1-6 14 TRBV19 CASSTQGGNSPLHF
TRBJ2-6 17 TRBV10-3 CAISELGQGSGANVLTF
TRBJ1-1 13 TRBV6-6 CASSPVQGTEAFF
TRBJ1-2 12 TRBV5-6 CASRSTGFGYTF
TRBJ2-1 15 TRBV5-1 CASSFTSGDYNEQFF
TRBJ2-3 16 TRBV7-8 CASSSNLRGGTDTQYF
TRBJ2-2 15 TRBV7-7 CASSKGLAGSGELFF
TRBJ1-2 17 TRBV7-3 CASSLRGGSGANYGYTF
TRBJ1-2 14 TRBV7-2 CASSLSVDSYGYTF
TRBJ1-4 16 TRBV30 CAWSQGAFATNEKLFF
TRBJ1-1 15 TRBV10-2 CASSEPGQGLAEAFF